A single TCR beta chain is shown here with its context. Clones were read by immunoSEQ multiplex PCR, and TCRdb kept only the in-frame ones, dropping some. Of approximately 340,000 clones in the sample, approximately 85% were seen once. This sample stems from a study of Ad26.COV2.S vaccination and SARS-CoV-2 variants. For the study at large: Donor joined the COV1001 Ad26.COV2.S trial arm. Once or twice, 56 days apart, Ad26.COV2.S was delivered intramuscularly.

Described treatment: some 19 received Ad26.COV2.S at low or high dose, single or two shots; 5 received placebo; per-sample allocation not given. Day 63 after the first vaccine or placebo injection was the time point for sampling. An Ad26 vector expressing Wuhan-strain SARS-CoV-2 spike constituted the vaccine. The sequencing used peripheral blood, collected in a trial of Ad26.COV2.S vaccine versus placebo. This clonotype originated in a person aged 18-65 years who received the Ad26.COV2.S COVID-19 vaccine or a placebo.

CDR3 nucleotide sequence: TGTGCCTGGAGTGTAGGGGTTTCATATGGCTACACCTTC. This encodes CAWSVGVSYGYTF. The J gene is TRBJ1-2, the V gene TRBV30; a weak D match, TRBD1 (5 bases). CDR1 and CDR2 (germline): GTSNPN, SVGIG (reference sequence). Trimming left V 0 bases short and J 5 bases short, with 10 bases between. The CDR3 has 13 residues.